The source of this T cell receptor beta chain is a study of cytomegalovirus exposure and HLA in healthy donors. This PCR relied on a set of 60 Vbeta primers and 13 Jbeta primers. The table came from immunoSEQ multiplex PCR; TCRdb's copy has only in-frame clones and leaves some out. The sample shows about 170,000 clones, about four fifths of them seen only once. The germline V gene encodes CDR1 LGHNA and CDR2 YNFKEQ. Between the trimmed V and J ends, which lost 0 bases and 1 base, there was a span of 18 bases. The CDR3 covers 18 residues. The sample taken for sequencing was PBMCs. The receptor comes from a male donor in good health and CMV-seronegative. This sequence joins TRBV4-2 and TRBJ1-2; no firm D call. CDR3 in amino acids: CASSQDLLGRTLNYGYTF. The CDR3 coding sequence is TGTGCCAGCAGCCAAGATCTCCTAGGCAGGACTCTTAACTATGGCTACACCTTC.